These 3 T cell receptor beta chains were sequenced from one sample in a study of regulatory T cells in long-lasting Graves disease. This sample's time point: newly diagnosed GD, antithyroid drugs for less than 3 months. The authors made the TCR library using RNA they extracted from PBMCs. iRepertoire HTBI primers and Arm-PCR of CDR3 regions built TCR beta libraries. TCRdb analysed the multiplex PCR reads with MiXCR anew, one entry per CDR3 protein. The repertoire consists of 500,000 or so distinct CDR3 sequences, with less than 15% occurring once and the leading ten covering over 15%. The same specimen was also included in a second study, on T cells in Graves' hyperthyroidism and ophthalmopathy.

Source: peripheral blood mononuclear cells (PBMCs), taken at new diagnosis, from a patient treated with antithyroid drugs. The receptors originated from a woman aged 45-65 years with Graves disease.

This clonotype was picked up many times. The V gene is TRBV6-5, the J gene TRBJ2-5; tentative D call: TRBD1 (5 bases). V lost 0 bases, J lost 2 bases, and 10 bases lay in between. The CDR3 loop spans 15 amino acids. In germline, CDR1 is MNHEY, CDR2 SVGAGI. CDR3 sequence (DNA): TGTGCCAGCAGTTACTCAGCAGGGTGGCAAGAGACCCAGTACTTC. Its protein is CASSYSAGWQETQYF.

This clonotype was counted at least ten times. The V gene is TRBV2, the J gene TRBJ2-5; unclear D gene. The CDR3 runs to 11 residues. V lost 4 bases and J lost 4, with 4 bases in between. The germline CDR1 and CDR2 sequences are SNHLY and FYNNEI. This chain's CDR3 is CASSGAETQYF. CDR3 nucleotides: TGTGCCAGCAGTGGAGCAGAGACCCAGTACTTC. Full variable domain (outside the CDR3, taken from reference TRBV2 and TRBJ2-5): EPEVTQTPSHQVTQMGQEVILRCVPISNHLYFYWYRQILGQKVEFLVSFYNNEISEKSEIFDDQFSVERPDGSNFTLKIRSTKLEDSAMYFCASSGAETQYFGPGTRLLVL.

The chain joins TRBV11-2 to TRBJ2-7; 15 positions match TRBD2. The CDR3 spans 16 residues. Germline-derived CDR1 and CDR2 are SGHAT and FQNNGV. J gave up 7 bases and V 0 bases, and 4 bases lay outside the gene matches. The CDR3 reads CASSLDRTSGRGEQYF. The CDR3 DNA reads TGTGCCAGCAGCTTAGATAGGACTAGCGGGAGGGGGGAGCAGTACTTC.